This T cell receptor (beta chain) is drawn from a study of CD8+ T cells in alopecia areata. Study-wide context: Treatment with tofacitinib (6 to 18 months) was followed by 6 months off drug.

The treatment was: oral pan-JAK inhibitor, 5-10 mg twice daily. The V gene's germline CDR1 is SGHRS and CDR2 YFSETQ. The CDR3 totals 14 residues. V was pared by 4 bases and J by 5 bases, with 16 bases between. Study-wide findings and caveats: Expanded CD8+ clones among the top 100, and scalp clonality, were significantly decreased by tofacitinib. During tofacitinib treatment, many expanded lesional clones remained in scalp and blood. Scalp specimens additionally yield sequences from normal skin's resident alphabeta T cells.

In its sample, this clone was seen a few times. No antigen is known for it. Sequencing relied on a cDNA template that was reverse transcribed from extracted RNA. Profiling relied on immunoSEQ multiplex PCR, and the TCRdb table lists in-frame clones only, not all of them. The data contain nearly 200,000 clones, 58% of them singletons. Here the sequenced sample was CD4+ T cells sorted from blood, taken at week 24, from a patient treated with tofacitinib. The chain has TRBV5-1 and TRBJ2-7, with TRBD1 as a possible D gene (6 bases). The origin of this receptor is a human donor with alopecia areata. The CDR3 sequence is CASSMDRGNNEQYF. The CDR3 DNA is TGCGCCAGCAGCATGGACAGAGGCAACAACGAGCAGTACTTC.